The 11 T cell receptor beta chains below all came from one sample that was sequenced in a study of CD8+CD57+ T cells in acquired aplastic anemia. Those patients picked for sequencing had displayed CD8+CD57+ cell expansion on flow cytometry. Researchers used genomic DNA as the template to profile TCR beta VDJ and CDR3. TCRdb fed the reads into MiXCR, producing one record per CDR3 protein. The data show approximately 95,000 distinct CDR3 sequences, around 70% seen once. Sequenced: sorted CD4+, CD8+, or CD8+CD57+ T cells (not recorded which) from PBMCs. The receptors were sampled from a human donor with aplastic anemia.

The chain employs TRBV19 and TRBJ1-1; D is unresolved. Germline CDR1 LNHDA, CDR2 SQIVND (reference sequence). The CDR3 covers 11 residues. Trimming took 0 bases from V and 5 from J, leaving 1 base between them. In DNA, the CDR3 is TGTGCCAGTAGTATAGAGACTGAAGCTTTCTTT. Translating gives CASSIETEAFF.

This clonotype appeared a single time. The chain links TRBV5-1 to TRBJ2-7, with D perhaps matching TRBD2 (6 bases). CDR1 is SGHRS, CDR2 YFSETQ, per germline. V was shortened by 0 bases and J by 2 bases, with 9 bases between the two germline ends. The CDR3 is 14 amino acids. CDR3 sequence (DNA): TGCGCCAGCAGCTTGGATGCGGGACCCTACGAGCAGTACTTC. This encodes CASSLDAGPYEQYF.

V and J are TRBV14 and TRBJ1-1; TRBD1 matches 7 bases. This CDR3 has 16 residues. V trimming: 4 bases; J trimming: 2 bases; junction bases outside the gene matches: 10. Germline V gives CDR1 SGHDN, CDR2 FVKESK. CDR3 nucleotide sequence: TGTGCCAGCAGCCCATTCGCAGGGGGGTTAAACACTGAAGCTTTCTTT. This codes for CASSPFAGGLNTEAFF.

This clonotype has only one observation. The chain couples TRBV7-9 to TRBJ2-7; no reliable D call. This CDR3 has 12 residues. The V end was cut by 4 bases, the J end by 1 base, with 5 bases between. Per the germline V gene, CDR1 is SEHNR and CDR2 is FQNEAQ (reference sequence). CDR3 in DNA: TGTGCCAGCAGCTACACTTCCTACGAGCAGTACTTC. Amino acid sequence: CASSYTSYEQYF. Looking up the rest from reference TRBV7-9 and TRBJ2-7 gives the full variable domain: DTGVSQNPRHKITKRGQNVTFRCDPISEHNRLYWYRQTLGQGPEFLTYFQNEAQLEKSRLLSDRFSAERPKGSFSTLEIQRTEQGDSAMYLCASSYTSYEQYFGPGTRLTVT.

V and J are TRBV5-1 and TRBJ2-7; no clear D. The ends were cut back, 1 base at V and 7 bases at J, with 18 bases in the middle. This CDR3 is built from 15 residues. Per germline, CDR1 SGHRS and CDR2 YFSETQ. The CDR3 DNA reads as TGCGCCAGCAGCTTGTCCGGCGCCAGGCCCTGGGAGCAGTACTTC. Translation: CASSLSGARPWEQYF.

In DNA, the CDR3 is TGTGCCAGTAGTATCGGCAGGTTAATAGGGACAGATACGCAGTATTTT. It codes for CASSIGRLIGTDTQYF. V is TRBV19 and J is TRBJ2-3; D not certain. Trimming took off 3 bases at V and 3 bases at J, with 16 bases between the two ends. This CDR3 has 16 amino acids. CDR1 and CDR2 (germline): LNHDA, SQIVND (reference sequence). Looking up the rest from reference TRBV19 and TRBJ2-3 gives the full variable domain: DGGITQSPKYLFRKEGQNVTLSCEQNLNHDAMYWYRQDPGQGLRLIYYSQIVNDFQKGDIAEGYSVSREKKESFPLTVTSAQKNPTAFYLCASSIGRLIGTDTQYFGPGTRLTVL.

This clonotype was found once. V usage is TRBV20-1 and J usage is TRBJ1-5, with a possible D match to TRBD1 (5 bases). Germline V CDR1 and CDR2: DFQATT, SNEGSKA (reference sequence). Trimming removed 0 bases at V and 7 bases at J, with 16 bases between. The CDR3 totals 15 residues. The CDR3, as DNA: TGCAGTGCTAGAGATGCAGGGAAGGACGCCCAGCCCCAGCATTTT. It encodes CSARDAGKDAQPQHF.

This sequence joins TRBV15 and TRBJ2-7; unclear D gene. The CDR3 sequence is 11 residues long. The germline V gene has CDR1 LNHNV and CDR2 YYDKDF (reference sequence). Trimming left V 5 bases short and J 4 bases short, with 6 bases between. The CDR3 nucleotides read TGTGCCACCAGCGGTGAGTACGAGCAGTACTTC. Translation gives CATSGEYEQYF.

The V gene is TRBV6-5, the J gene TRBJ1-5; D perhaps matches TRBD1 (5 bases). In germline, CDR1 is MNHEY, CDR2 SVGAGI. CDR3 length equals 15 residues. Trimming removed 0 bases at V and 5 bases at J, with 11 bases between. CDR3 residues: CASSYSSREDQPQHF. The CDR3, as DNA: TGTGCCAGCAGTTACTCGAGCAGGGAGGATCAGCCCCAGCATTTT.

The gene calls are TRBV20-1 and TRBJ2-5; 8 nucleotides match TRBD2. V dropped 0 bases and J dropped 3; count of bases not matched to a gene: 0. There are 13 residues in the CDR3. Germline V gene sequence: CDR1 DFQATT, CDR2 SNEGSKA (reference sequence). CDR3 DNA sequence: TGCAGTGCTAGAGAACTAGCGGAAGAGACCCAGTACTTC. Encoded protein: CSARELAEETQYF.

The J gene is TRBJ1-1, the V gene TRBV25-1, with D hard to call. The CDR3 is 11 amino acids. V lost 5 bases to trimming and J lost 4 bases, with 5 bases between them. Looked up from germline, CDR1 is MGHDK and CDR2 is SYGVNS. The DNA for the CDR3 is TGTGCCAGCAGTCGAAGCACTGAAGCTTTCTTT. It encodes CASSRSTEAFF.